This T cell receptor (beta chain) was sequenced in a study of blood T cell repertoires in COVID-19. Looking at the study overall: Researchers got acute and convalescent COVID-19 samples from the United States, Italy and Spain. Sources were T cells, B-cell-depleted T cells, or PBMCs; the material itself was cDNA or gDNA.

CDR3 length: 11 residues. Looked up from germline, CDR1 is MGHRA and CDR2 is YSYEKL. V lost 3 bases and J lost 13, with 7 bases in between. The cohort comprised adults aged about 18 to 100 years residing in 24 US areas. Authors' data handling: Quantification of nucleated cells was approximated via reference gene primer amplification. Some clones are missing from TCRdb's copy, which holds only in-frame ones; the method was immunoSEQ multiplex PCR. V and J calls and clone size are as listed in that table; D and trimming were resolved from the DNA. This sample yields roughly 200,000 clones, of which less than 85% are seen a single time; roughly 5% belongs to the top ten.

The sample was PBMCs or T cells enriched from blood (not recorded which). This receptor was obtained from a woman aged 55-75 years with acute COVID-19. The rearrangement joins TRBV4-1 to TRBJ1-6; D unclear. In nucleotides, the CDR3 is TGCGCCAGCAGCCAGGGAGGGCCCCTCCACTTT. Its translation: CASSQGGPLHF.